This T cell receptor beta chain was obtained from a study of blood T cell repertoires in COVID-19. Whole-study context: COVID-19 samples from acute and convalescent phases originated in the United States, Italy and Spain. PBMCs, B-cell-depleted T cells, or T cells provided the cDNA or gDNA that made up the material.

CDR1 and CDR2 (germline): MNHNS, SASEGT. J lost 10 bases, V lost 0 bases, and 3 bases had no gene match. CDR3 size: 14 residues. Libraries were prepared by immunoSEQ multiplex PCR; TCRdb keeps only in-frame clonotypes and omits some of them. The profile covers 250,000 to 350,000 clones, with about nine tenths appearing a single time and around 2.2% taken by the ten largest. A few counts support this clone. The rearrangement links TRBV6-1 to TRBJ1-6; 7 positions agree with TRBD1. Sequenced: peripheral blood. The source of this sequence is a young woman with COVID-19, enrolled during active disease. The CDR3 reads CASSEAQGESPLHF. CDR3 bases: TGTGCCAGCAGTGAAGCTCAGGGGGAATCACCCCTCCACTTT.